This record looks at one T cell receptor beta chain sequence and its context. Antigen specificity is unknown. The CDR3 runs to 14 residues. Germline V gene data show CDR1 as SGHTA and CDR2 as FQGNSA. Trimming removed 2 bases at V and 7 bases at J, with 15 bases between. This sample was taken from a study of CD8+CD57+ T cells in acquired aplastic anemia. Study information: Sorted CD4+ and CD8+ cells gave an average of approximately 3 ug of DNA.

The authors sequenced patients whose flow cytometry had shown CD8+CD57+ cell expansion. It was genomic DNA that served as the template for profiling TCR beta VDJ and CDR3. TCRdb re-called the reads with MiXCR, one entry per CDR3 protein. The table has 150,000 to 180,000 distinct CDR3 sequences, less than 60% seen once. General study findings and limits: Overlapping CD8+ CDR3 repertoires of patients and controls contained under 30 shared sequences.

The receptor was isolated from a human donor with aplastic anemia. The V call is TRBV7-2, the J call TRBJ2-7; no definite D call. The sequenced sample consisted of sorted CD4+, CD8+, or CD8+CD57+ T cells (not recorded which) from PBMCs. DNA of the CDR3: TGTGCCAGCAGCTTACGCCCGGTGGTGCGTGAGCAGTACTTC. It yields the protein CASSLRPVVREQYF.